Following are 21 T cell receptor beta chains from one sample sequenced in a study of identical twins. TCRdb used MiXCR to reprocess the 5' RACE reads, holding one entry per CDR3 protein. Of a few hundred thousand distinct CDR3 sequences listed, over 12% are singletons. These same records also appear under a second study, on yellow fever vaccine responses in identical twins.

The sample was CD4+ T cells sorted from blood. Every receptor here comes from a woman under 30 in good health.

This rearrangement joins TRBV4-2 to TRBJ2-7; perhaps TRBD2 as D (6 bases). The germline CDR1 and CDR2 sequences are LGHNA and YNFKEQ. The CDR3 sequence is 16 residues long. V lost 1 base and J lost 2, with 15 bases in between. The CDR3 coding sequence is TGTGCCAGCAGCCAAGGTAGTGGCGGGACGACCTACGAGCAGTACTTC. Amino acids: CASSQGSGGTTYEQYF.

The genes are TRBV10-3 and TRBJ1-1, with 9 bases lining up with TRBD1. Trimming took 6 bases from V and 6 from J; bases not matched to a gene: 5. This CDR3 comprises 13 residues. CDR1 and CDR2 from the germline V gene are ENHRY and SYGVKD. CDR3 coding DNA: TGTGCCATCAGGGAACAGGGGGCTGCTGAAGCTTTCTTT. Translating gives CAIREQGAAEAFF.

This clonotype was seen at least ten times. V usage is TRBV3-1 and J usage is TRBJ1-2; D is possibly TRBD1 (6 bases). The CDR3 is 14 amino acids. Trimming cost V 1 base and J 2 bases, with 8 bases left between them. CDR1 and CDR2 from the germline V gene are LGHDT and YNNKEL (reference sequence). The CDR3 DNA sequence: TGTGCCAGCAGCCAAGTTCAGGGGAACTATGGCTACACCTTC. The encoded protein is CASSQVQGNYGYTF.

CDR3 loop: CASSLGLAGAAQETQYF. CDR3 nucleotide sequence: TGCGCCAGCAGCTTGGGGCTAGCGGGGGCCGCCCAAGAGACCCAGTACTTC. The chain recombines TRBV5-1 with TRBJ2-5; 10 positions agree with TRBD2. Germline loops: CDR1 SGHRS, CDR2 YFSETQ. J lost 1 base, V lost 0 bases, and 6 bases had no gene match. This CDR3 contains 17 residues.

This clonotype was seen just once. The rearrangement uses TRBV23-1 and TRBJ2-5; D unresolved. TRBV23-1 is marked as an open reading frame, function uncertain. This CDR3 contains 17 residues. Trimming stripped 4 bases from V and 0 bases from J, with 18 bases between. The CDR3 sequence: CASSPFDKGRYQETQYF. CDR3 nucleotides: TGCGCCAGCAGTCCCTTTGACAAGGGAAGGTACCAAGAGACCCAGTACTTC.

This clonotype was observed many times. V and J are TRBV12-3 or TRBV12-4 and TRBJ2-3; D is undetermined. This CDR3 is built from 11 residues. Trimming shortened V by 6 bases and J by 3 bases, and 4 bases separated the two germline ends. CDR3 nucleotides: TGTGCCAGCAGCATGACAGATACGCAGTATTTT. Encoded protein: CASSMTDTQYF.

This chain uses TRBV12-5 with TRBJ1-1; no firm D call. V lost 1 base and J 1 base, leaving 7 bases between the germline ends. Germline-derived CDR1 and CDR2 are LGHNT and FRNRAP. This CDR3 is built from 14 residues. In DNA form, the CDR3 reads TGTGCTAGTGGTTTGGGGACTTCGAACACTGAAGCTTTCTTT. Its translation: CASGLGTSNTEAFF. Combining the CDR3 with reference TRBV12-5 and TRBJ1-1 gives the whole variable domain DARVTQTPRHKVTEMGQEVTMRCQPILGHNTVFWYRQTMMQGLELLAYFRNRAPLDDSGMPKDRFSAEMPDATLATLKIQPSEPRDSAVYFCASGLGTSNTEAFFGQGTRLTVV.

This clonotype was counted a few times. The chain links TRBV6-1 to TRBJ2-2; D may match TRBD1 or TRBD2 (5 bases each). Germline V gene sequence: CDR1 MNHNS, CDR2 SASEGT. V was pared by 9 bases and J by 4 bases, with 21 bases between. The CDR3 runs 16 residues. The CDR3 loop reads CASHYLGTTLTGELFF. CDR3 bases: TGTGCCAGTCACTACTTGGGGACGACGCTCACCGGGGAGCTGTTTTTT.

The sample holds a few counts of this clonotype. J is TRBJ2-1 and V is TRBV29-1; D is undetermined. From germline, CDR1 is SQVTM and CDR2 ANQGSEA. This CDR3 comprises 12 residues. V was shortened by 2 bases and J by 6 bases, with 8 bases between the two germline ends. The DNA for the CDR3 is TGCAGCGTTGAACAAGGACCCAATGAGCAGTTCTTC. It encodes CSVEQGPNEQFF.

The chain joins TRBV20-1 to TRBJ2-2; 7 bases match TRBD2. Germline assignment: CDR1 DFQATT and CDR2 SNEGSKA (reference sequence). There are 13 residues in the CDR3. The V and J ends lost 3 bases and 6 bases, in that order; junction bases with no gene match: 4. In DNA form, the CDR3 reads TGCAGTGCTAGCGGGCTAGCGGCCGGGGAGCTGTTTTTT. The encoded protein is CSASGLAAGELFF.

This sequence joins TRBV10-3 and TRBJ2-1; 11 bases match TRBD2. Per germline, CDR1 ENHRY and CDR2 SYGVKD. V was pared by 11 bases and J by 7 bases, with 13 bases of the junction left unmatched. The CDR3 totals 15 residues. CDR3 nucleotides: TGTGCCGACTCACCGACTAGCGGGGTCCGTAATGAGCAGTTCTTC. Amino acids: CADSPTSGVRNEQFF.

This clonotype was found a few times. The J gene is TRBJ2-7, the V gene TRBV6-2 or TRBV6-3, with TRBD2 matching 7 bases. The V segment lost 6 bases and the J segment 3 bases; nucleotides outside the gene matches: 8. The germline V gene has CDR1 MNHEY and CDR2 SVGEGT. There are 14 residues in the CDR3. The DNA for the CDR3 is TGTGCCAGCAGGAGACTAGCAGCTAACTACGAGCAGTACTTC. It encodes CASRRLAANYEQYF.

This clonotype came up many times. The CDR3 loop is CASSLMGNSPLHF. The CDR3 DNA is TGTGCCAGCAGTTTAATGGGGAATTCACCCCTCCACTTT. The V call is TRBV12-3 or TRBV12-4, the J call TRBJ1-6; D remains ambiguous. The CDR3 consists of 13 residues. V was cut by 2 bases and J by 7 bases, with 6 bases left in between.

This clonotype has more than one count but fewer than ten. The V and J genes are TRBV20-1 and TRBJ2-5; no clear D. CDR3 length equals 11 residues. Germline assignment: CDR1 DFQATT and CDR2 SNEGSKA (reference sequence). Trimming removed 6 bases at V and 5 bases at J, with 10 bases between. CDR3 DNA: TGCAGTGCCGCCGGTCGGGAGACCCAGTACTTC. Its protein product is CSAAGRETQYF.

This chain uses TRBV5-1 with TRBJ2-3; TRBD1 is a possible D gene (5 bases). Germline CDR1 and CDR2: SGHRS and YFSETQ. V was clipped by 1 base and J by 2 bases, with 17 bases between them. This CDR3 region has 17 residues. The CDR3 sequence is CASSLMRQILNTDTQYF. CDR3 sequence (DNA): TGCGCCAGCAGCTTGATGCGACAGATTCTTAACACAGATACGCAGTATTTT.

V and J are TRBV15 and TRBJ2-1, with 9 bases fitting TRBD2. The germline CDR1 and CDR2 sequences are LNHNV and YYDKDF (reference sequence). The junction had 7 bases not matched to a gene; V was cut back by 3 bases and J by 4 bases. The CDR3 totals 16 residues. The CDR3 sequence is CATSRDLAGLYNEQFF. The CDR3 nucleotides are TGTGCCACCAGCAGGGACCTAGCGGGGCTGTACAATGAGCAGTTCTTC.

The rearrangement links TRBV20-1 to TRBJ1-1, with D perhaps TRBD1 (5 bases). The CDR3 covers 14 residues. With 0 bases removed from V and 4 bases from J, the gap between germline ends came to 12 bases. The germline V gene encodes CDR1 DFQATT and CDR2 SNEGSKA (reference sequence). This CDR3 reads CSARDVRQGTEAFF. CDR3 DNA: TGCAGTGCTAGAGATGTGAGGCAGGGCACTGAAGCTTTCTTT.

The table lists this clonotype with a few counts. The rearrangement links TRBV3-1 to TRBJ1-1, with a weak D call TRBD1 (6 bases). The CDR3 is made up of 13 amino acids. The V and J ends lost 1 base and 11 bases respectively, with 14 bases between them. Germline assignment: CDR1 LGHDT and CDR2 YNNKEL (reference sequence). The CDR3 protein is CASSQGDTQRAFF. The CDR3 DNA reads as TGTGCCAGCAGCCAAGGGGACACCCAACGGGCTTTCTTT.

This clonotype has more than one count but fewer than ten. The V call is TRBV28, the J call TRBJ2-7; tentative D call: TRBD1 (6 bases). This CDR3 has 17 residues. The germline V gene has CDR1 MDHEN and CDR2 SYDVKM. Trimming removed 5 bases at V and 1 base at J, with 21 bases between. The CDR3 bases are TGTGCCAGCAGTCCACACCCCGGGACAAAGAATTCCTACGAGCAGTACTTC. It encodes CASSPHPGTKNSYEQYF.

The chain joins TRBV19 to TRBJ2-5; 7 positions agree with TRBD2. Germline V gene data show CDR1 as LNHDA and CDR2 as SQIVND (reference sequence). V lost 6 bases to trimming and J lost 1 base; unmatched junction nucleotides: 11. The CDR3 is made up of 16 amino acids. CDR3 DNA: TGTGCCAGTAGCACCTGGCGGGGGTCGTCCCAAGAGACCCAGTACTTC. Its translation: CASSTWRGSSQETQYF.

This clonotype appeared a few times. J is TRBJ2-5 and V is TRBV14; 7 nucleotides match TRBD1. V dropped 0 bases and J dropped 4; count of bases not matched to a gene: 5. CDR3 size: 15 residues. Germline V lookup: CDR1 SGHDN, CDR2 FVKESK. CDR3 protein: CASSQDRGGRETQYF. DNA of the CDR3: TGTGCCAGCAGCCAAGATCGAGGGGGCCGAGAGACCCAGTACTTC.